This T cell receptor (beta chain) was recovered during a study of monozygotic twins with inflammatory bowel disease. TCRdb derives one entry per CDR3 protein from the 5' RACE reads, leaving out DNA. The sample's table shows about 210,000 distinct CDR3 sequences. CDR1 and CDR2 from the germline V gene are SNHLY and FYNNEI. The CDR3 has 13 residues. The receptor was isolated from a human donor with ulcerative colitis or Crohn's disease, or a healthy co-twin of an affected twin (not recorded which). This chain joins TRBV2 and TRBJ2-5. Sample: blood. The CDR3 protein is CASSDYIQETQYF. The complete variable domain, with remaining parts taken from reference TRBV2 and TRBJ2-5, reads EPEVTQTPSHQVTQMGQEVILRCVPISNHLYFYWYRQILGQKVEFLVSFYNNEISEKSEIFDDQFSVERPDGSNFTLKIRSTKLEDSAMYFCASSDYIQETQYFGPGTRLLVL.